This TCR beta chain was retrieved from a study of identifying expanded T cells in peripheral blood. Broader study findings: Clone count variance between roughly 2-week samples rose with total template count. Technical replicates showed roughly 1.2 changed clones; around 2 weeks roughly 16; four weeks 19.

Germline V gene lookup returns CDR1 LNHDA and CDR2 SQIVND (reference sequence). The CDR3 has 17 residues. The junction had 9 bases not matched to a gene; V was cut back by 1 base and J by 0 bases. In its sample, this clone was seen once. What it recognizes is unknown. Some clones are missing from TCRdb's copy, which holds only in-frame ones; the method was immunoSEQ multiplex PCR. The sample contains over 80,000 clones, more than 75% of which appear only once. Collection occurred without any documented infections or immune events in donors. The gene calls are TRBV19 and TRBJ2-7, with 7 positions matching TRBD1. The receptor was isolated from a person between 18 and 70 years old in good health. Input material: blood. DNA of the CDR3: TGTGCCAGTAGTATAGGGGCAATGACAGGGCACTCCTACGAGCAGTACTTC. Its protein product is CASSIGAMTGHSYEQYF.